The sequence of this T cell receptor beta chain was determined in a study of T cells in Graves' hyperthyroidism and ophthalmopathy (dated by TCRdb to between 2018 and 2021). A note on the overall study: To identify distinguishing TCR V-J signatures, a discovery cohort of roughly 100 patients was used, comprising 43 with Graves' ophthalmopathy and around 57 with stable Graves' hyperthyroidism. The study also compared thyroid tissue and blood T-cell repertoires from roughly six Graves' hyperthyroidism patients. Prospective prediction of ophthalmopathy was tested in an independent validation cohort consisting of about 19 hyperthyroidism patients and around 17 patients who later progressed to ophthalmopathy. According to the paper, TCR Vbeta CDR3 sequencing was carried out on over 130 peripheral blood samples, which came from more than 40 ophthalmopathy, approximately 72 hyperthyroidism and approximately 17 progressor patients. The approximately 100 discovery patients were divided at random into training and test sets in a 7:3 ratio. After sampling, hyperthyroidism patients received methimazole starting at 30 mg daily, and ophthalmopathy patients received high-dose intravenous methylprednisolone. General study outcomes and caveats: Most expanded thyroid clonotypes (frequency above 0.001) were also found in blood, which suggests that blood repertoires may mirror thyroid immune responses. Sample size was not statistically predetermined, and investigators were not blinded to group allocation. Ophthalmopathy was separated from stable hyperthyroidism by a 13 V-J signature model, with over 85% sensitivity and roughly 84% specificity obtained in cross-validation and 80%/75% obtained in testing. In validation, the model predicted progression to ophthalmopathy with around 71% sensitivity and 72% to 75% specificity, a median of about six months before onset.

Concerning this clonotype: The clone's antigen remains unknown. No much larger clonotype is one base removed from it; base qualities were not supplied.

Graves' hyperthyroidism was defined as stable when no progression to ophthalmopathy occurred over 18 months of follow-up. Hyperthyroidism patients were newly diagnosed, with disease duration under 2 months, and aged 18 to 65 years. Any patient with an uncontrolled infection, another autoimmune disease, pregnancy or lactation was excluded. Diagnoses were established on the basis of clinical symptoms, serum thyroxine and TRAb, thyroid ultrasound, and orbital computed tomography. Total RNA was extracted using Trizol reagent, and RNA quality was assessed on an Agilent 2100 Bioanalyzer. Amplification of TCR beta CDR3 regions was carried out from RNA transcripts. A first-round RT-PCR of the TCR CDR3 used the HTBI primer set with the Qiagen OneStep RT-PCR kit. A second multiplex PCR round built the libraries, followed by size selection and purification. Sequencing of the libraries was done on an Illumina HiSeq2000 using paired-end 100 bp reads. The published analysis was carried out like this. Raw data were processed with SOAPnuke, discarding reads with adapters, uncalled bases, mean Phred below 15, or no exact constant-primer or identifier match. High-quality paired reads were merged with COPE v1.2.5, and unique nucleotide sequences were defined as clonotypes. Clonotypes were aligned to IMGT TRBV, TRBD and TRBJ reference segments using MiTCR v1.1. The analysis was restricted to V-J combinations with a frequency above 0.0001, which together covered 99% to 99.2% of the repertoires. A TCS score was defined as the ratio between F50 (clonal expansion) and ExV (chaos), using BLOSUM62-based TCRdist between CDR3 peptides within each V-J. Welch's t-statistics and random forest reduced 500 to 650 V-J features to about 12, which were used in a naive Bayes classifier (R e1071). The public reads were run again by TCRdb, first through fastp at Q25 and then through MiXCR, and only productive beta chains were kept. Rows with one shared CDR3 protein collapse into an entry with the most common genes and DNA. TCRdb, not the original authors, processed these V and J calls. This sample gives some 600,000 distinct CDR3 sequences in total; about 45% of them show up just once. The ten most abundant clones make up 8% to 8.5% of the sample.

Sample: peripheral blood or thyroid tissue (not recorded which). This clonotype was obtained from a woman aged 18-30 years with Graves' hyperthyroidism. Donor details come from another sample of the same person, matched by shared clones.

The bases are TGTGCCAGCAGTTGGTCAGGGGGAGAGACCCAGTACTTC. Its product reads: CASSWSGGETQYF. The chain is made from TRBV12-3 or TRBV12-4 and TRBJ2-5, and 7 junction bases match TRBD1. There are 13 amino acids in the CDR3, from cysteine to phenylalanine inclusive. Only the CDR3 DNA stays, 39 bases, in frame from base 1. The germline V and J ends show losses of 4 bases and 4 bases respectively, and no gene match explains 3 bases of the junction.